This T cell receptor beta chain was identified during a study of cytomegalovirus exposure and HLA in healthy donors. Whole-study results and caveats: Most sequenced TCRs were rare (though some public TCRs occurred in many donors). Cytomegalovirus status, reportedly, was diagnosed with high specificity and sensitivity by the classifier. According to the study, 160 or so TCR beta chains were cytomegalovirus-associated. Clusters of TCRs from the first cohort tended to co-occur in the roughly 120 validation repertoires (as a later analysis found).

Germline trimming cut 1 base from V and 4 bases from J; bases unmatched to any gene: 6. This CDR3 has 14 amino acids. From germline, CDR1 is SQVTM and CDR2 ANQGSEA. Worth noting for this clone: Its antigen is not identified.

This table comes from immunoSEQ multiplex PCR, and its TCRdb copy is limited to in-frame clones, with some not included. Here the sample spans around 200,000 clones, about 81% being singletons. Source material: PBMCs. The receptor was derived from a woman under 40 in good health and CMV-seronegative. The genes are TRBV29-1 and TRBJ1-2; 7 nucleotides match TRBD1. DNA of the CDR3: TGCAGCGTTGAAGGCCAGGGGGTGAGCTATGGCTACACCTTC. Protein: CSVEGQGVSYGYTF.